These 8 T cell receptor beta chains share one sample of origin, sequenced in a study of glioma-infiltrating T cells after dendritic cell vaccination. As to time point: after dendritic cell vaccination, including at tumor progression/relapse. TCRdb's copy holds only in-frame clones and misses some; the assay was immunoSEQ multiplex PCR. The sample has 85,000 to 100,000 clones, approximately 84% seen once; the top ten hold about 5.5%. The sequencing used blood, collected after dendritic cell vaccination. The receptors originated from a human donor with glioblastoma.

In its sample, this clone was seen once. V usage is TRBV7-9 and J usage is TRBJ1-4; the D gene is possibly TRBD1 (6 bases). V gave up 0 bases and J gave up 7 bases, with 9 bases separating them. Germline CDR1 and CDR2: SEHNR and FQNEAQ (reference sequence). The CDR3 runs to 14 residues. CDR3 amino acids: CASSLAGGFEKLFF. CDR3 nucleotide sequence: TGTGCCAGCAGCTTAGCAGGGGGTTTTGAAAAACTGTTTTTT.

The chain is built from TRBV6-1 and TRBJ2-7; 10 bases map to TRBD1. Per the germline V gene, CDR1 is MNHNS and CDR2 is SASEGT. Losses at the gene ends were 7 bases for V and 2 bases for J; bases not matched to a gene: 8. The CDR3 extends over 15 amino acids. CDR3 in amino acids: CASTLGQGFAYEQYF. The DNA for the CDR3 is TGTGCCAGCACTCTGGGACAGGGGTTTGCCTACGAGCAGTACTTC.

The rearrangement uses TRBV30 and TRBJ2-7, with D maybe TRBD2 (5 bases). V was clipped by 5 bases and J by 4 bases, with 12 bases between them. This CDR3 is built from 12 residues. Germline V gives CDR1 GTSNPN, CDR2 SVGIG (reference sequence). The CDR3 loop reads CAWRESYYEQYF. CDR3 bases: TGTGCCTGGCGGGAATCCTATTACGAGCAGTACTTC. Filled out from reference TRBV30 and TRBJ2-7, the complete variable domain reads SQTIHQWPATLVQPVGSPLSLECTVEGTSNPNLYWYRQAAGRGLQLLFYSVGIGQISSEVPQNLSASRPQDRQFILSSKKLLLSDSGFYLCAWRESYYEQYFGPGTRLTVT.

J is TRBJ2-4 and V is TRBV2; possible D gene TRBD2, 6 bases. V lost 3 bases and J 8 bases, leaving 17 bases between the germline ends. CDR3 length: 15 residues. The germline gives CDR1 SNHLY, CDR2 FYNNEI. The CDR3 reads CASSDRGRFGDIQYF. CDR3 DNA: TGTGCCAGCAGTGATCGAGGGAGGTTTGGGGACATTCAGTACTTC.

The chain recombines TRBV20-1 with TRBJ1-2; 8 bases align to TRBD1. The V and J ends lost 2 bases and 8 bases, in that order; junction bases with no gene match: 1. Germline CDR1 reads DFQATT; CDR2 reads SNEGSKA (reference sequence). There are 11 residues in the CDR3. CDR3 in amino acids: CSARQGAGYTF. CDR3 sequence (DNA): TGCAGTGCTAGACAGGGGGCCGGCTACACCTTC.

This chain connects TRBV6-5 to TRBJ2-5; 11 bases fit TRBD1. Matching the DNA end better, TRBJ2-7 makes the J call doubtful. Germline lookup yields CDR1 MNHEY and CDR2 SVGAGI. CDR3 length: 14 amino acids. In nucleotides, the CDR3 is TGTGCCAGCAGTTCCAGGACAGGGGGCAACGAGCAGTACTTC. Its translation is CASSSRTGGNEQYF.

The J gene is TRBJ1-4, the V gene TRBV2; 10 bases agree with TRBD1. There are 14 residues in the CDR3. Germline V gene sequence: CDR1 SNHLY, CDR2 FYNNEI. V lost 7 bases, J lost 8 bases, and 7 bases stayed unmatched. The CDR3 is CASKSDRGGEKLFF. DNA for the CDR3: TGTGCCAGCAAGTCGGACAGGGGGGGAGAAAAACTGTTTTTT.

The J gene is TRBJ1-5, the V gene TRBV19; 7 nucleotides agree with TRBD1. V was pared by 2 bases and J by 4 bases, with 8 bases of the junction left unmatched. The germline V gene has CDR1 LNHDA and CDR2 SQIVND (reference sequence). CDR3 size: 16 residues. CDR3: CASSISFGTENQPQHF. The CDR3 nucleotides read TGTGCCAGTAGTATAAGTTTCGGGACAGAAAATCAGCCCCAGCATTTT.